This TCR beta chain was sequenced in a study of T-cell reconstitution after alpha-beta-depleted transplantation in children. CDR3 size: 15 residues. Germline CDR1 and CDR2: SQVTM and ANQGSEA. Findings of the study overall: Several hundred expanded graft clones reportedly supplied alpha-beta T cells about two months after transplant. Once a year had passed after transplant, T-cell counts and diversity came mostly from newly produced T cells.

The TCRbeta library incorporated unique molecular identifiers. TCRdb reprocessed the PCR reads with MiXCR, giving one entry per CDR3 protein. The sample holds hundreds of thousands of distinct CDR3 sequences, about a tenth seen once. For this clonotype: Antigen specificity is unknown. Just one base apart from a much larger clone, this may be a read error.

This rearrangement joins TRBV29-1 to TRBJ1-2, with a possible D match to TRBD1 (6 bases). This clonotype was sampled from a boy in the first two years of life with acute myeloid leukemia, due to receive a stem cell transplant. The specimen comprised PBMCs, sampled before TCRalphabeta/CD19-depleted stem cell transplant. Written as DNA, the CDR3 is TGCAGCGTTGATAGTGTTCAGGGGTTAGAGGATGGCCACACCTTC. As protein: CSVDSVQGLEDGHTF.